This T cell receptor (beta chain) was obtained from a study of Ad26.COV2.S vaccination and SARS-CoV-2 variants. Study-wide background: Donor had been placed in the Ad26.COV2.S arm of the COV1001 trial. Participants got Ad26.COV2.S intramuscularly, once or twice 56 days apart.

A note on this clone: As yet, its antigen is unknown.

Findings and caveats of the study: Responses of spike-specific T cells (both CD8+ and CD4+) reportedly showed substantial breadth after vaccination.

Libraries were prepared by immunoSEQ multiplex PCR; TCRdb keeps only in-frame clonotypes and omits some of them. The table includes 410,000 or so clones, 92% detected once. This CDR3 spans 13 amino acids. Trimming took off 3 bases at V and 2 bases at J, with 8 bases between the two ends. Sample treatment: over 15 received Ad26.COV2.S at low or high dose, single or two shots; 5 received placebo; per-sample allocation not given. The investigators took samples on day 63 after the first vaccine or placebo injection. The shot given was an Ad26 vector that makes Wuhan-strain SARS-CoV-2 spike. The sequence came from a person aged 18 to 65 who received the Ad26.COV2.S COVID-19 vaccine or a placebo. The specimen comprised peripheral blood, sampled in a trial of Ad26.COV2.S vaccine versus placebo. This sequence joins TRBV12-3 or TRBV12-4 and TRBJ2-7; no clear D. The CDR3 reads CASSFGQPYEQYF. In DNA form, the CDR3 reads TGTGCCAGCAGTTTCGGTCAGCCCTACGAGCAGTACTTC.